The sequence of this T cell receptor (beta chain) was determined in a study of OX40 agonist ivuxolimab in advanced cancers. Clones were read by immunoSEQ multiplex PCR, and TCRdb kept only the in-frame ones, dropping some. In the table there are 60,000 to 75,000 clones, more than 85% of which are singletons. The CDR3 consists of 16 residues. V was shortened by 2 bases and J by 8 bases, with 21 bases between the two germline ends. Looked up from germline, CDR1 is SNHLY and CDR2 is FYNNEI. Autoimmune disease history or systemic immunosuppression led to patient exclusion. Samples of blood were obtained at baseline, on cycle 4 day 1, and on cycle 7 day 1.

This TCR derives from an adult with an advanced solid tumor such as melanoma, head and neck, liver or kidney cancer. The V gene is TRBV2, the J gene TRBJ1-2; tentative D call: TRBD1 (5 bases). The sample here was CD4+ or CD8+ T cells sorted from blood, taken in a trial of the OX40 agonist ivuxolimab. This CDR3 is CASSESWDATYRGYTF. CDR3 bases: TGTGCCAGCAGTGAATCTTGGGACGCAACTTATAGGGGCTACACCTTC.